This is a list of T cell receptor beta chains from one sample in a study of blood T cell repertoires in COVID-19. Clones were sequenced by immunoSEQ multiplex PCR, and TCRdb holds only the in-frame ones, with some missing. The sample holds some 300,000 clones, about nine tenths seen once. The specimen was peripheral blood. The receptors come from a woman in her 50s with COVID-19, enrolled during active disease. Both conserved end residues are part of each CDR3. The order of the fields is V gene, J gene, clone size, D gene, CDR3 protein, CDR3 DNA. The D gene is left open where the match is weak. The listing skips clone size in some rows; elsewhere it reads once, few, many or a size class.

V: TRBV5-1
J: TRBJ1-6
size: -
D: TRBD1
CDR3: CASSSPLGQGNSPLHF
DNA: TGCGCCAGCAGCTCGCCCCTCGGACAGGGGAATTCACCCCTCCACTTT

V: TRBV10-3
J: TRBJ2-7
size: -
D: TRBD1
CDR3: CAISDPGQVTYEQYF
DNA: TGTGCCATCAGTGACCCGGGACAGGTCACCTACGAGCAGTACTTC

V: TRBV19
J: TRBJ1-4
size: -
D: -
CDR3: CASSKQGGYEKLFF
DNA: TGTGCCAGTAGTAAACAGGGCGGCTATGAAAAACTGTTTTTT

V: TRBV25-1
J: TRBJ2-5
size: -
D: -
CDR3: CASSRASAPQETQYF
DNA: TGTGCCAGCAGTAGGGCTAGCGCCCCTCAAGAGACCCAGTACTTC

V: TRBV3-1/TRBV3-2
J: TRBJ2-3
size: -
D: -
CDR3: CASSLFHGGNRDTQYF
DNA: TGTGCCAGCAGCCTCTTCCATGGGGGGAATAGGGATACGCAGTATTTT

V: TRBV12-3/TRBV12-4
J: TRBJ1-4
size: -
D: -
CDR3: CASSILEPGKLFF
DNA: TGTGCCAGCAGTATCCTAGAACCAGGGAAACTGTTTTTT

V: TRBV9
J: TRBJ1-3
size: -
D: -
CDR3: CASSSGQASGNTIYF
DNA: TGTGCCAGCAGCTCCGGACAAGCCTCTGGAAACACCATATATTTT

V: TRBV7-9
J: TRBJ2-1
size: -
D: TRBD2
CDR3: CASSLILGLAGGRDNEQFF
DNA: TGTGCCAGCAGCTTAATCTTGGGACTAGCGGGAGGGCGGGACAATGAGCAGTTCTTC

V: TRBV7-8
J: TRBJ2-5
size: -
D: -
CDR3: CASSSFGETQYF
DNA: TGTGCCAGCAGCTCATTCGGGGAGACCCAGTACTTC

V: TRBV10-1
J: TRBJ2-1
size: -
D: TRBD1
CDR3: CASSGLRQGGEQFF
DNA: TGCGCCAGCAGTGGGTTGAGACAGGGGGGCGAGCAGTTCTTC

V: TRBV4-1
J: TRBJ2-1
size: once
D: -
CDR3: CASSQDRGSSSYNEQFF
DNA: TGCGCCAGCAGCCAAGACAGAGGGTCGAGCTCCTACAATGAGCAGTTCTTC

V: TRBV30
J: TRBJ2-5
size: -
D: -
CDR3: CAGSGRRQETQYF
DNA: TGTGCCGGATCCGGCAGGAGGCAAGAGACCCAGTACTTC

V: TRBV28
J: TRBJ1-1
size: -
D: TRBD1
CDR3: CASSLSGTGRTEAFF
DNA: TGTGCCAGCAGTTTATCCGGGACAGGGCGGACTGAAGCTTTCTTT

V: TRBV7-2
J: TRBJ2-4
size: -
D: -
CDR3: CASSSLAVGDLIQYF
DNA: TGTGCCAGCAGCTCCTTGGCAGTAGGGGATCTCATTCAGTACTTC

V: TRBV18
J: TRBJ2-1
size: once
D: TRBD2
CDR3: CASSPVAGVFNEQFF
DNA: TGTGCCAGCTCACCGGTAGCGGGAGTTTTCAATGAGCAGTTCTTC

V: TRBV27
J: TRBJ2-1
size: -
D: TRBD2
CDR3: CASSAGTSGSNEQFF
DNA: TGTGCCAGCAGTGCCGGGACTAGCGGGAGCAATGAGCAGTTCTTC

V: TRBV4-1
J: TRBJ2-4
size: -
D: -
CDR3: CASSQDPFERSGNIQYF
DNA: TGCGCCAGCAGCCAAGATCCCTTCGAGCGGTCTGGGAACATTCAGTACTTC

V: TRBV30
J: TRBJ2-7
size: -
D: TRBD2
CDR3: CAWKWEGFEQYF
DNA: TGTGCCTGGAAGTGGGAGGGTTTCGAGCAGTACTTC

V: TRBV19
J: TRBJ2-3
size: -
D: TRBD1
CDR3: CASSTRTGSTDTQYF
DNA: TGTGCCAGTAGTACGCGGACAGGGTCAACAGATACGCAGTATTTT

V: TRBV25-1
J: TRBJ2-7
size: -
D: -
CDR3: CASSEYWGSLYEQYF
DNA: TGTGCCAGCAGTGAATATTGGGGCAGCCTTTACGAGCAGTACTTC

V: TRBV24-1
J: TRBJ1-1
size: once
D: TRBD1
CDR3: CATSDSRGLFSKAFF
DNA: TGTGCCACCAGTGATTCCAGGGGGCTGTTTTCTAAAGCTTTCTTT

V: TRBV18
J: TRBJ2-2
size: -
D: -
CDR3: CASSTGMGATGELFF
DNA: TGTGCCAGCTCTACCGGTATGGGAGCAACCGGGGAGCTGTTTTTT

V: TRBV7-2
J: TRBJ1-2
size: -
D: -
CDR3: CASSLGHARGHGYTF
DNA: TGTGCCAGCAGCTTAGGGCACGCACGAGGTCATGGCTACACCTTC

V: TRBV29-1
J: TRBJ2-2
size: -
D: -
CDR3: CSVELTGELFF
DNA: TGCAGCGTTGAACTAACCGGGGAGCTGTTTTTT

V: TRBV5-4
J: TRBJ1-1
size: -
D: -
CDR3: CASVGGGVSEAFF
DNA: TGTGCCAGCGTAGGGGGTGGAGTTAGTGAAGCTTTCTTT

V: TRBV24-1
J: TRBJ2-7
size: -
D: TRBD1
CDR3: CATSDPGQAYEQYF
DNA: TGTGCCACCAGTGATCCGGGACAGGCCTACGAGCAGTACTTC

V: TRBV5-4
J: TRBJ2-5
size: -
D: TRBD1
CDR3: CASSDRGLETQYF
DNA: TGTGCCAGCAGCGACAGGGGACTGGAGACCCAGTACTTC

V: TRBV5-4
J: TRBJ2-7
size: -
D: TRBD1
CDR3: CASSPPDRPSSEQYF
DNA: TGTGCCAGCAGCCCCCCGGACAGGCCCTCGAGCGAGCAGTACTTC

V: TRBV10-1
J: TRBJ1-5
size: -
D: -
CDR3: CASSAGGGNQPQHF
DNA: TGCGCCAGCAGTGCGGGGGGCGGTAATCAGCCCCAGCATTTT

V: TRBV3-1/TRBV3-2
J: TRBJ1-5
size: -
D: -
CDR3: CASSQGQGGQPQHF
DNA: TGTGCCAGCAGCCAAGGACAAGGGGGTCAGCCCCAGCATTTT

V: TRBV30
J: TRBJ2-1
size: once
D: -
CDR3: CAWIQEGLLGGDEQFF
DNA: TGTGCCTGGATCCAAGAGGGGCTCCTAGGGGGGGATGAGCAGTTCTTC

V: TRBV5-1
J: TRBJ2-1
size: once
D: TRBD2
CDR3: CASSRTSGNRDDPFF
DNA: TGCGCCAGCAGCCGGACTAGCGGGAACCGCGATGATCCGTTCTTC

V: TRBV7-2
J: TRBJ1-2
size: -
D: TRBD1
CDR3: CASSANMDRVTF
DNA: TGTGCCAGCAGCGCTAACATGGACAGGGTCACCTTC

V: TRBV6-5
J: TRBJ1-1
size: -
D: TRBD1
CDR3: CAGTYRGNTEAFF
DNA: TGTGCCGGTACTTACAGGGGGAACACTGAAGCTTTCTTT

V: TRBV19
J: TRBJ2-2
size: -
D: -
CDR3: CASSRSRLNTGELFF
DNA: TGTGCCAGTAGTAGATCGCGGCTGAACACCGGGGAGCTGTTTTTT

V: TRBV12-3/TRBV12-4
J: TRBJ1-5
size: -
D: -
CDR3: CASSFWGEPQHF
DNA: TGTGCCAGCAGTTTCTGGGGGGAGCCCCAGCATTTT

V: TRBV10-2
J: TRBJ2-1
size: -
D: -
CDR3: CASSAQGRDEQFF
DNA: TGCGCCAGCAGTGCTCAGGGCCGAGATGAGCAGTTCTTC

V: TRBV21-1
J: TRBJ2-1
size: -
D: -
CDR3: CASSKEGWREGPSYNEQFF
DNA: TGTGCCAGCAGCAAAGAAGGGTGGCGGGAGGGCCCTTCCTACAATGAGCAGTTCTTC

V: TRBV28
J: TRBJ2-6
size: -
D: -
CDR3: CASSEQGSGANVLTF
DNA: TGTGCCAGCAGTGAACAGGGATCTGGGGCCAACGTCCTGACTTTC

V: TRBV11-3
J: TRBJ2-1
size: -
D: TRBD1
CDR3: CASSRVSGTGSYNEQFF
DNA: TGTGCCAGCAGCCGCGTATCAGGGACAGGTTCCTACAATGAGCAGTTCTTC

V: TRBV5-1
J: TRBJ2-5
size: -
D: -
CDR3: CASSLDRVETQYF
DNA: TGCGCCAGCAGCTTGGACAGGGTGGAGACCCAGTACTTC

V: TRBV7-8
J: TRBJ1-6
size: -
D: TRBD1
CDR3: CASSTGQGNSPLHF
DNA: TGTGCCAGCAGCACGGGACAGGGAAATTCACCCCTCCACTTT

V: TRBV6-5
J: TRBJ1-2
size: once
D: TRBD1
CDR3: CASSYKQGYRGHGYTF
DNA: TGTGCCAGCAGTTATAAACAGGGGTACAGGGGGCACGGCTACACCTTC

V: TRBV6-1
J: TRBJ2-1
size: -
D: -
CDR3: CASSDTRSGEQFF
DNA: TGTGCCAGCAGTGATACAAGATCAGGTGAGCAGTTCTTC

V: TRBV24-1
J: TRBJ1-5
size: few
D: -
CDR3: CATSDWMGRQHF
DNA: TGTGCCACCAGTGATTGGATGGGGAGGCAGCATTTT

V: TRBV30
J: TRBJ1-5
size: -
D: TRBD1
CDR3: CAWSVGTVNQPQHF
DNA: TGTGCCTGGAGTGTAGGGACAGTCAATCAGCCCCAGCATTTT

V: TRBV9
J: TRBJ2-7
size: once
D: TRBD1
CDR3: CASSVGETGDYEQYF
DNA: TGTGCCAGCAGCGTAGGTGAGACAGGGGATTACGAGCAGTACTTC

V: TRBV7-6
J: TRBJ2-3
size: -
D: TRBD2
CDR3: CASSQFPAGYRSSTDTQYF
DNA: TGTGCCAGCAGCCAATTCCCAGCGGGGTACCGCTCTAGCACAGATACGCAGTATTTT

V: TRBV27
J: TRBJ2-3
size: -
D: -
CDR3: CASSFLSTDTQYF
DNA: TGTGCCAGCAGTTTCCTAAGCACAGATACGCAGTATTTT

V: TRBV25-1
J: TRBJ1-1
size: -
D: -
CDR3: CASSATLNTEAFF
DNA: TGTGCCAGCAGTGCGACATTAAACACTGAAGCTTTCTTT

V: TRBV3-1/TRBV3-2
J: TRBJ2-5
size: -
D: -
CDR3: CASSPSQGKVTQYF
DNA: TGTGCCAGCAGCCCAAGCCAGGGAAAGGTGACCCAGTACTTC

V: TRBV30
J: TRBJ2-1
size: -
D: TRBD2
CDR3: CAWSVLTSGIYNEQFF
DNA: TGTGCCTGGAGTGTCTTGACTAGCGGTATCTACAATGAGCAGTTCTTC

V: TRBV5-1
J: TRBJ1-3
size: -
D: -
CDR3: CASSEQGVESGNTIYF
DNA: TGCGCCAGCAGCGAGCAGGGTGTCGAGTCTGGAAACACCATATATTTT

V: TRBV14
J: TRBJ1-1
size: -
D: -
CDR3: CASSPSQGATEAFF
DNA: TGTGCCAGCAGCCCCAGCCAAGGGGCCACTGAAGCTTTCTTT

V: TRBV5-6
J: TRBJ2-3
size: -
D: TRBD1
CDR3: CASSTDRGEGSQYF
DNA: TGTGCCAGCAGCACGGACAGGGGGGAAGGTTCGCAGTATTTT